The 15 T cell receptor beta chains reported below all come from one sample, sequenced in a study of T cell responses to AZD1222 COVID-19 vaccine. Using immunoSEQ multiplex PCR, the repertoire was profiled, and TCRdb retains in-frame clones only, with some absent. The sample has approximately 100,000 clones, roughly 90% seen once. The source material was peripheral blood, sampled on day 0 of AZD1222 vaccination. Receptors were obtained from an adult in good health.

This clone has just one count. The V call is TRBV28, the J call TRBJ1-5; 7 nucleotides line up with TRBD1. With V trimmed by 6 bases and J by 7 bases, 6 bases remained unmatched. Per the germline V gene, CDR1 is MDHEN and CDR2 is SYDVKM. The CDR3 sequence is 13 residues long. The CDR3 DNA sequence: TGTGCCAGCAGAGGGCAGGGGGACCAGCCCCAGCATTTT. The encoded protein is CASRGQGDQPQHF.

The V gene is TRBV7-7, the J gene TRBJ2-3; D possibly corresponds to TRBD1 (6 bases). The CDR3 has 14 residues. Deletions cut 5 bases from V and 6 bases from J, with 15 bases between. Germline V CDR1 and CDR2: SSHAT, FNYEAQ (reference sequence). The CDR3 loop is CASSLTGRGDTQYF. Here the CDR3 DNA reads TGTGCCAGCAGCCTCACAGGGAGAGGTGATACGCAGTATTTT.

The chain carries TRBV7-3 and TRBJ2-1; D perhaps matches TRBD2 (6 bases). The length of the CDR3 is 17 residues. Germline-derived CDR1 and CDR2 are SGHTA and FQGTGA. The V end was cut by 1 base, the J end by 0 bases, with 13 bases between. The CDR3 is CASSLNRAGSSYNEQFF. In DNA, the CDR3 is TGTGCCAGCAGCTTAAATCGGGCGGGGAGCTCCTACAATGAGCAGTTCTTC.

V gene TRBV29-1 combines with J gene TRBJ1-1; D is undetermined. CDR1 is SQVTM and CDR2 is ANQGSEA in the germline V gene. The CDR3 has 13 residues. Trimming took off 3 bases at V and 6 bases at J, with 14 bases between the two ends. This CDR3 reads CSVDRQGFAEAFF. The CDR3 region has the DNA TGCAGCGTTGATAGGCAAGGTTTCGCTGAAGCTTTCTTT.

The V gene is TRBV6-5, the J gene TRBJ2-7; TRBD2 agrees at 8 bases. From germline, CDR1 is MNHEY and CDR2 SVGAGI. The V gene end was trimmed by 7 bases and the J gene end by 2 bases; junction bases not matched to a gene: 7. The CDR3 spans 14 residues. CDR3 nucleotide sequence: TGTGCCAGCATTGGGCTAGCGGGTCCCTACGAGCAGTACTTC. This codes for CASIGLAGPYEQYF.

The chain uses TRBV13 and TRBJ2-1; TRBD1 matches at 8 bases. V shed 5 bases and J 3 bases; nucleotides not matched to a gene: 6. This CDR3 has 15 residues. CDR1 PRHDT and CDR2 FYEKMQ come from the germline V gene (reference sequence). This chain's CDR3 is CASSNRQGLYNEQFF. The CDR3 DNA sequence: TGTGCCAGCAGCAACCGACAGGGGCTCTACAATGAGCAGTTCTTC.

This clone was seen a single time. The chain uses TRBV19 and TRBJ2-1; possibly TRBD1 for D (6 bases). The CDR3 has 14 residues. Germline V gives CDR1 LNHDA, CDR2 SQIVND (reference sequence). Trimming took off 5 bases at V and 7 bases at J, with 15 bases between the two ends. The CDR3 region is CASSRYRAENEQFF. CDR3 in DNA: TGTGCCAGTAGTCGATACAGGGCGGAGAATGAGCAGTTCTTC.

The chain is built from TRBV5-4 and TRBJ1-4, with TRBD1 matching over 9 bases. This CDR3 has 12 amino acids. With V trimmed by 4 bases and J by 12 bases, 4 bases remained unmatched. Germline V CDR1 and CDR2: SGHNT, YYREEE (reference sequence). The CDR3 sequence is CASSVDRGELFF. For the CDR3, the DNA is TGTGCCAGCAGCGTGGACAGGGGAGAACTGTTTTTT. Looking up the rest from reference TRBV5-4 and TRBJ1-4 gives the full variable domain: ETGVTQSPTHLIKTRGQQVTLRCSSQSGHNTVSWYQQALGQGPQFIFQYYREEENGRGNFPPRFSGLQFPNYSSELNVNALELDDSALYLCASSVDRGELFFGSGTQLSVL.

Here the CDR3 DNA reads TGTGCCAGCTCACCACCGGCTCTAACTCACTACAATGAGCAGTTCTTC. It translates to CASSPPALTHYNEQFF. The chain uses TRBV18 and TRBJ2-1; D remains ambiguous. The CDR3 extends over 16 amino acids. Trimming removed 0 bases from V and 3 bases from J, with 12 bases in between. CDR1 is KGHSH and CDR2 is LQKENI in the germline V gene.

CDR3 in amino acids: CASSAGQVNQPQHF. The CDR3 bases are TGTGCCAGTAGTGCGGGACAGGTCAATCAGCCCCAGCATTTT. V and J are TRBV19 and TRBJ1-5; 8 positions match TRBD1. Germline V lookup: CDR1 LNHDA, CDR2 SQIVND (reference sequence). The CDR3 runs 14 residues. The ends lost 5 bases at V and 3 bases at J; junction bases unmatched: 3. The full variable domain, its missing parts supplied by reference TRBV19 and TRBJ1-5, is DGGITQSPKYLFRKEGQNVTLSCEQNLNHDAMYWYRQDPGQGLRLIYYSQIVNDFQKGDIAEGYSVSREKKESFPLTVTSAQKNPTAFYLCASSAGQVNQPQHFGDGTRLSIL.

The genes are TRBV19 and TRBJ2-3; D may match TRBD1 or TRBD2 (5 bases each). V was shortened by 4 bases and J by 0 bases, with 20 bases between the two germline ends. Germline CDR1 reads LNHDA; CDR2 reads SQIVND (reference sequence). The CDR3 extends over 18 amino acids. CDR3 in DNA: TGTGCCAGTAGTAGGGCCCGGGGCCCGTCGGCTAGCACAGATACGCAGTATTTT. Its protein is CASSRARGPSASTDTQYF.

The rearrangement uses TRBV18 and TRBJ1-1; 10 nucleotides align to TRBD1. J was trimmed by 0 bases and V by 6 bases; bases with no gene match: 1. The CDR3 is 14 residues long. Germline CDR1 KGHSH, CDR2 LQKENI. The CDR3 DNA reads as TGTGCCAGCTCGACAGGGGGCATGAACACTGAAGCTTTCTTT. Protein: CASSTGGMNTEAFF.

This chain uses TRBV13 with TRBJ2-2; D gene unclear. This CDR3 is built from 16 residues. The ends were cut back, 1 base at V and 0 bases at J, with 9 bases in the middle. In germline, CDR1 is PRHDT, CDR2 FYEKMQ (reference sequence). CDR3 sequence (DNA): TGTGCCAGCAGCTTAGTCCCCACGGCGAACACCGGGGAGCTGTTTTTT. The encoded protein is CASSLVPTANTGELFF.

The V gene is TRBV11-3, the J gene TRBJ1-1; a possible D gene is TRBD1 (5 bases). This CDR3 comprises 15 residues. Germline CDR1 and CDR2: SGHNT and YENEEA. Trimming took off 5 bases at V and 5 bases at J, with 18 bases between the two ends. The CDR3 protein is CASSRRGQGGTEAFF. CDR3 coding DNA: TGTGCCAGCAGCCGCCGCGGGCAGGGAGGGACTGAAGCTTTCTTT.

This rearrangement joins TRBV6-5 to TRBJ2-2, with 8 bases aligning to TRBD2. This CDR3 spans 15 amino acids. With 6 bases clipped from V and 6 bases from J, the junction kept 9 bases outside the gene matches. The germline V gene encodes CDR1 MNHEY and CDR2 SVGAGI. The CDR3, as DNA: TGTGCCAGCAGGCCCCCGGGGGGGCGGTCCGGGGAGCTGTTTTTT. This translates into CASRPPGGRSGELFF.